This TCR beta chain was sequenced in a study of T cells in Graves' hyperthyroidism and ophthalmopathy. General observations from the study: Most thyroid clonotypes with frequency above 0.001 were detected in blood. In validation, the model predicted ophthalmopathy. These predictions came a median about 6.5 months before onset.

Amplified regions were TCR beta CDR3 sequences from RNA transcripts. The HTBI primer set served for first-round RT-PCR of the TCR CDR3. TCRdb fed the multiplex PCR reads into MiXCR, producing one record per CDR3 protein. The top ten hold about half of the sample, which has under 550,000 distinct CDR3 sequences, 15% to 20% seen once. Exclusion of a patient resulted from uncontrolled infection, other autoimmune disease, pregnancy or lactation. The diagnoses drew upon clinical symptoms, serum thyroxine and TRAb, thyroid ultrasound and orbital computed tomography. In this sample, this clonotype turned up a few times. Antigen unknown. The TCR sequence derives from a man aged 40-49 years with Graves' ophthalmopathy. The sample was blood.

The CDR3, as DNA: TGTGCCAGCAGCTTAGTTCGGGGGAGAAATGAGCAGTTCTTC. It translates to CASSLVRGRNEQFF. The chain combines TRBV7-9 with TRBJ2-1; D is perhaps TRBD2 (6 bases). This CDR3 is 14 amino acids long. CDR1 and CDR2 (germline): SEHNR, FQNEAQ (reference sequence). V was cut by 1 base and J by 7 bases, with 11 bases left in between.